This T cell receptor beta chain was documented in a study of blood T cell repertoires in COVID-19. Study-level background: Material from acute and convalescent COVID-19 was sourced from the United States, Italy and Spain. PBMCs, B-cell-depleted T cells, or T cells provided the cDNA or gDNA that made up the material.

Germline assignment: CDR1 GTSNPN and CDR2 SVGIG (reference sequence). CDR3 size: 13 residues. The V end was cut by 0 bases, the J end by 5 bases, with 8 bases between. Per the original methods: From reference gene primer amplification, estimates of nucleated cell counts were derived. The method was immunoSEQ multiplex PCR; TCRdb's version includes in-frame clones alone and lacks a portion of them. V, J and clone size are taken as reported in that table, and D and trimming were inferred from the DNA itself. The sample contains around 260,000 clones, less than 90% of which appear only once. Sequencing was carried out using peripheral blood. The TCR was taken from a man aged 30-40 years with active or convalescent COVID-19. The chain uses TRBV30 and TRBJ1-5; D not certain. The CDR3 reads CAWSVSRDQPQHF. Written as DNA, the CDR3 is TGTGCCTGGAGTGTATCTCGGGATCAGCCCCAGCATTTT.